The subject of this entry is one TCR beta chain. The source of the sample is a study of blood T cell repertoires in COVID-19. Study-level information: Acute and convalescent COVID-19 samples came from the United States, Italy and Spain. The cDNA or gDNA used as material had been derived from T cells, B-cell-depleted T cells, or PBMCs.

Authors' data handling: From reference gene primer amplification, estimates of nucleated cell counts were derived. Clones were sequenced by immunoSEQ multiplex PCR, and TCRdb holds only the in-frame ones, with some missing. That table supplies the V and J calls and clone size; D and trimming were determined from the DNA. The repertoire holds about 180,000 clones, with roughly 88% as singletons. The CDR3 is made up of 17 amino acids. The germline V gene encodes CDR1 LGHDT and CDR2 YNNKEL (reference sequence). The germline V and J ends were trimmed by 0 bases and 3 bases, with 18 bases remaining between them.

The TCR comes from a man aged 55 to 70 with acute or convalescent COVID-19. The rearrangement links TRBV3-1 (or the pseudogene TRBV3-2) to TRBJ2-7; perhaps TRBD2 as D (6 bases). The sequencing sample was made of peripheral blood. In DNA, the CDR3 is TGTGCCAGCAGCCAAGATGCGGATTGGCGGACTAACTACGAGCAGTACTTC. Translated, it gives CASSQDADWRTNYEQYF.